These T cell receptor beta chains were read from a single sample in a study of T cell repertoires in cytomegalovirus infection. TCRdb independently ran MiXCR on the reads; one entry per CDR3 protein. The repertoire holds some 800,000 distinct CDR3 sequences, with 32% as singletons. For these receptors, no antigen is known. The material was cultured CD8+ T cells from PBMCs, obtained from culture after CMV antigen stimulation. The receptors derive from a human donor in good health (CMV status not recorded). Some clones in this sample may be carry-over from other donors' samples. The CDR3 runs from the conserved cysteine through the conserved F or W. A D gene is named only where the DNA matches it firmly. Some rows mark clone size as missing; the rest say once, few, many or name a class of expanded clone.

V gene: TRBV7-6
D gene: TRBD1
J gene: TRBJ1-6
clone size: -
CDR3 length: 21
CDR3 DNA: TGTGCCAGCAGCTTCAGTTCCGAGGGAGGGACAGGGACCTCCAAAAATTCAGCCCTCCACTTT
CDR3 protein: CASSFSSEGGTGTSKNSALHF

V gene: TRBV27
D gene: -
J gene: TRBJ1-2
clone size: few
CDR3 length: 15
CDR3 DNA: TGTGCCAGCAGTTCCCCTTCTACGGACAGCTATGGCTACACCTTC
CDR3 protein: CASSSPSTDSYGYTF

V gene: TRBV7-9
D gene: TRBD2
J gene: TRBJ2-5
clone size: -
CDR3 length: 17
CDR3 DNA: TGTGCCAGCAGCTTCGCTTACGTCGGGGGGGCCAGGGAGACCCAGTACTTC
CDR3 protein: CASSFAYVGGARETQYF

V gene: TRBV7-6
D gene: TRBD2
J gene: TRBJ2-1
clone size: many
CDR3 length: 15
CDR3 DNA: TGTGCCAGCAGCCCGCCGGGACTAGCCATCAATGAGCAGTTCTTC
CDR3 protein: CASSPPGLAINEQFF

V gene: TRBV7-2
D gene: TRBD2
J gene: TRBJ2-1
clone size: many
CDR3 length: 18
CDR3 DNA: TGTGCCAGCAGCTTAGGGCGTTCTAGCGGGGGGCCCTACAATGAGCAGTTCTTC
CDR3 protein: CASSLGRSSGGPYNEQFF

V gene: TRBV7-6
D gene: -
J gene: TRBJ2-1
clone size: -
CDR3 length: 12
CDR3 DNA: TGTGCCAGCAGCCGGATGTACAATGAGCAGTTCTTC
CDR3 protein: CASSRMYNEQFF

V gene: TRBV6-6
D gene: -
J gene: TRBJ1-1
clone size: few
CDR3 length: 15
CDR3 DNA: TGTGCCAGCAGTTACGGAGCAATTGCAGACACTGAAGCTTTCTTT
CDR3 protein: CASSYGAIADTEAFF

V gene: TRBV6-1
D gene: -
J gene: TRBJ2-6
clone size: -
CDR3 length: 15
CDR3 DNA: TGTGCCAGCAGTGAAGCTAATTTCGGGGCCAACGTCCTGACTTTC
CDR3 protein: CASSEANFGANVLTF

V gene: TRBV2
D gene: TRBD1
J gene: TRBJ1-5
clone size: -
CDR3 length: 15
CDR3 DNA: TGTGCCAGCAGAGGGACAGCAAGTTCCAATCAGCCCCAGCATTTT
CDR3 protein: CASRGTASSNQPQHF

V gene: TRBV14
D gene: -
J gene: TRBJ2-1
clone size: -
CDR3 length: 12
CDR3 DNA: TGTGCCGGCAGCCTTGGATGGAATGAGCAGTTCTTC
CDR3 protein: CAGSLGWNEQFF

V gene: TRBV12-3/TRBV12-4
D gene: -
J gene: TRBJ1-1
clone size: -
CDR3 length: 14
CDR3 DNA: TGTGCCAGCAGTTTATCAGTCCGGGGGACTGAAGCTTTCTTT
CDR3 protein: CASSLSVRGTEAFF

V gene: TRBV10-3
D gene: -
J gene: TRBJ1-2
clone size: -
CDR3 length: 16
CDR3 DNA: TGTGCCATCAGACTACACGGGGAGGGGGATAACTATGGCTACACCTTC
CDR3 protein: CAIRLHGEGDNYGYTF

V gene: TRBV6-1
D gene: TRBD1
J gene: TRBJ1-2
clone size: many
CDR3 length: 16
CDR3 DNA: TGTGCCAGCAGTGAACCTGGACAGGGAGGGTTCTATGGCTACACCTTC
CDR3 protein: CASSEPGQGGFYGYTF

V gene: TRBV10-3
D gene: TRBD2
J gene: TRBJ2-2
clone size: -
CDR3 length: 19
CDR3 DNA: TGTGCCATCAGTGGGACCCTGGGCAGCGGGGGGGCCCGCACCGGGGAGCTGTTTTTT
CDR3 protein: CAISGTLGSGGARTGELFF

V gene: TRBV7-2
D gene: -
J gene: TRBJ2-3
clone size: -
CDR3 length: 14
CDR3 DNA: TGTGCCAGCAGCTTCGCTACCGCCACAGATACGCAGTATTTT
CDR3 protein: CASSFATATDTQYF

V gene: TRBV19
D gene: TRBD2
J gene: TRBJ2-1
clone size: many
CDR3 length: 15
CDR3 DNA: TGTGCCAGTAGTATAGGGATAGCGGGGTTCTATGAGCAGTTCTTC
CDR3 protein: CASSIGIAGFYEQFF

V gene: TRBV28
D gene: TRBD1
J gene: TRBJ2-3
clone size: few
CDR3 length: 15
CDR3 DNA: TGTGCCAGCCTTCTCAAGGGGGCTTGGACAGATACGCAGTATTTT
CDR3 protein: CASLLKGAWTDTQYF